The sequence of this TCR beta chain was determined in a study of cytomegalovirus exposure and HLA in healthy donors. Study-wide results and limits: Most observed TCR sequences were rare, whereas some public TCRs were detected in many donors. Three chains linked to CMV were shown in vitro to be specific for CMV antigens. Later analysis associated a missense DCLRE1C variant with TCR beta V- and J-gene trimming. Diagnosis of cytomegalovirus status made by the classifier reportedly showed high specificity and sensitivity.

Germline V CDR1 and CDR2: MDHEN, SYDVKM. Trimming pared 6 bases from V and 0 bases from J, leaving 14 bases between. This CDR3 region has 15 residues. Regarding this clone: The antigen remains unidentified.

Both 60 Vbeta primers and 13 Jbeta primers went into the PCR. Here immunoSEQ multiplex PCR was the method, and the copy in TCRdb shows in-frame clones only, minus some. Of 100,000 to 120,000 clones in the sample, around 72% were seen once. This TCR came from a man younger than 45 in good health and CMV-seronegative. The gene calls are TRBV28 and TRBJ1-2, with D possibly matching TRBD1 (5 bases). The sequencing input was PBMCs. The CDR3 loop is CASSLKNRPNYGYTF. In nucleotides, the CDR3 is TGTGCCAGCAGCCTTAAAAACAGGCCTAACTATGGCTACACCTTC.